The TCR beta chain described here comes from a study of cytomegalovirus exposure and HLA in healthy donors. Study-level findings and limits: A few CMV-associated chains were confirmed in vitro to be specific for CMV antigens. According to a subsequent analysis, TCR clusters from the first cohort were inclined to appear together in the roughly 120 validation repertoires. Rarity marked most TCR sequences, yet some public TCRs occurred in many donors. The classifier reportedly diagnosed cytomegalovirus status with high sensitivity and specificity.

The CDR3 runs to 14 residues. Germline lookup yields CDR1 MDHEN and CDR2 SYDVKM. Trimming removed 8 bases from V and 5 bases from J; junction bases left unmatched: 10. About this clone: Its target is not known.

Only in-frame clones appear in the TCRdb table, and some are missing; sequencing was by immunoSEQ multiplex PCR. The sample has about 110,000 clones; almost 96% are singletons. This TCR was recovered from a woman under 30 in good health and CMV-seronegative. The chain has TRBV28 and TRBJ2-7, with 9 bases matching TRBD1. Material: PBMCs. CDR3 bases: TGTGCCAGCTTGCATCCGGGGACAGGGAACGAGCAGTACTTC. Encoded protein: CASLHPGTGNEQYF.